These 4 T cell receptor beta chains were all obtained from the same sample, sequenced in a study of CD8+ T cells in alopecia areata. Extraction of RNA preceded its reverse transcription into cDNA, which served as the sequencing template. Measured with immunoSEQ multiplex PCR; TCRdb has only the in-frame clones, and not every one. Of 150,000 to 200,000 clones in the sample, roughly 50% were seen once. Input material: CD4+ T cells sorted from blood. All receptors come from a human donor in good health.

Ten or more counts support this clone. The CDR3 sequence is CASSLDRGLWEQFF. The DNA of the CDR3 is TGTGCCAGCAGCTTGGACAGGGGGCTTTGGGAGCAGTTCTTC. V and J are TRBV5-6 and TRBJ2-1; 9 bases fit TRBD1. Germline V gives CDR1 SGHDT, CDR2 YYEEEE. The V segment lost 0 bases and the J segment 10 bases; nucleotides outside the gene matches: 5. The CDR3 sequence is 14 residues long.

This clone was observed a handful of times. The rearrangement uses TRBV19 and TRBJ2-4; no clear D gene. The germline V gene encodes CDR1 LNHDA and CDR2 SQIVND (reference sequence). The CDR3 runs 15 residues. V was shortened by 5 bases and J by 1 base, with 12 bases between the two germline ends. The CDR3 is CASSLGLGAKNIQYF. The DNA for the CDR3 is TGTGCCAGTAGTCTAGGGTTAGGGGCCAAAAACATTCAGTACTTC.

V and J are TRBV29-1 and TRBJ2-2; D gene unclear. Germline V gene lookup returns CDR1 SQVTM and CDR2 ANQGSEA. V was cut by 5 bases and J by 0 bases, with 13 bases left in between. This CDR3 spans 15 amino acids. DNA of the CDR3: TGCAGCGTTACGGTAGGGCCGGCGAACACCGGGGAGCTGTTTTTT. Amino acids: CSVTVGPANTGELFF.

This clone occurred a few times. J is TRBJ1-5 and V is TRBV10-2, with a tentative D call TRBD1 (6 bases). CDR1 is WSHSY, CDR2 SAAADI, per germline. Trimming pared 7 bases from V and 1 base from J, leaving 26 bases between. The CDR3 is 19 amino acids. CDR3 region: CASIDRDPAEQGSNQPQHF. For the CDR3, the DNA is TGCGCCAGCATTGATCGTGACCCCGCCGAACAGGGAAGCAATCAGCCCCAGCATTTT.